Below, 19 T cell receptor beta chains from the same sample are listed, as sequenced in a study of blood T cell repertoires in COVID-19. Clones were sequenced by immunoSEQ multiplex PCR, and TCRdb holds only the in-frame ones, with some missing. The table has about 260,000 clones, around 89% seen once; the top ten hold 4%. Sequenced sample: peripheral blood. All receptors derive from a man in his sixties who had recovered from COVID-19.

The chain couples TRBV6-6 to TRBJ2-4, with a possible D match to TRBD2 (5 bases). Looked up from germline, CDR1 is MNHNY and CDR2 is SVGAGI (reference sequence). The CDR3 has 14 amino acids. Trimming pared 7 bases from V and 0 bases from J, leaving 10 bases between. The CDR3 DNA sequence: TGTGCCAGCATTGGCGCGGGAGCCAAAAACATTCAGTACTTC. It specifies CASIGAGAKNIQYF.

This chain links TRBV19 with TRBJ1-1; 7 bases match TRBD1. Per the germline V gene, CDR1 is LNHDA and CDR2 is SQIVND (reference sequence). This CDR3 has 14 residues. Trimming at V came to 5 bases and at J to 8 bases, leaving 11 bases not matched to a gene. DNA of the CDR3: TGTGCCAGTAGTCCGGACAGGTCGGTACTAGAAGCTTTCTTT. Translated: CASSPDRSVLEAFF.

The chain employs TRBV19 and TRBJ2-6; the match to TRBD1 covers 7 bases. Germline-derived CDR1 and CDR2 are LNHDA and SQIVND (reference sequence). The CDR3 is made up of 17 amino acids. J gave up 0 bases and V 10 bases, and 12 bases lay outside the gene matches. The CDR3 sequence is CATGDSPPSSGANVLTF. The CDR3 coding sequence is TGTGCCACCGGGGACAGCCCACCGTCCTCTGGGGCCAACGTCCTGACTTTC.

The chain is built from TRBV6-1 and TRBJ2-3; 11 nucleotides align to TRBD2. V gave up 4 bases and J gave up 3 bases; unmatched junction bases: 12. The germline V gene encodes CDR1 MNHNS and CDR2 SASEGT. This CDR3 spans 18 amino acids. The CDR3 DNA sequence: TGTGCCAGCAGTGCACTACCTCCTAGCGGGGGGATTACAGATACGCAGTATTTT. It is translated as CASSALPPSGGITDTQYF.

The chain recombines TRBV6-5 with TRBJ2-3; D is ambiguous. Trimming took off 6 bases at V and 0 bases at J, with 10 bases between the two ends. The CDR3 covers 14 residues. CDR1 MNHEY and CDR2 SVGAGI come from the germline V gene. The CDR3 spells CASRWHSSTDTQYF. CDR3 in DNA: TGTGCCAGCAGGTGGCATTCTAGCACAGATACGCAGTATTTT.

This rearrangement joins TRBV6-2 or TRBV6-3 to TRBJ1-1, with a possible D match to TRBD1 (5 bases). V gave up 5 bases and J gave up 1 base, with 14 bases separating them. Per germline, CDR1 MNHEY and CDR2 SVGEGT. This CDR3 contains 15 residues. CDR3: CASSGHMLTNTEAFF. DNA of the CDR3: TGTGCCAGCAGTGGACACATGCTAACGAACACTGAAGCTTTCTTT.

V is TRBV9 and J is TRBJ1-1, with a tentative D call TRBD1 (6 bases). CDR1 is SGDLS, CDR2 YYNGEE, per germline. The CDR3 is 13 residues long. V lost 4 bases, J lost 8 bases, and 15 bases lay in between. CDR3 sequence (DNA): TGTGCCAGCAGCTCCTCTCCACAGGGAGAAGCTTTCTTT. Translation gives CASSSSPQGEAFF.

The gene calls are TRBV27 and TRBJ2-3; tentatively, D is TRBD1 (5 bases). In germline, CDR1 is MNHEY, CDR2 SMNVEV (reference sequence). Trimming took 3 bases from V and 5 from J, leaving 12 bases between them. CDR3 length: 14 residues. The CDR3 nucleotides are TGTGCCAGCAGTTTGTTTGGGGCGCTAGATACGCAGTATTTT. This sequence encodes CASSLFGALDTQYF.

This clone has just one count. The CDR3 sequence is CASSFWTGAEEAFF. The CDR3 DNA follows: TGCGCCAGCAGCTTTTGGACAGGGGCGGAGGAAGCTTTCTTT. This chain uses TRBV5-1 with TRBJ1-1; 9 positions match TRBD1. CDR3 size: 14 residues. Germline values: CDR1 SGHRS, CDR2 YFSETQ. V lost 2 bases and J lost 8; bases outside the gene matches: 7.

In DNA, the CDR3 is TGTGCCAGCAGTTTAATAATAGCAGATACGCAGTATTTT. It specifies CASSLIIADTQYF. This rearrangement joins TRBV27 to TRBJ2-3, with D unresolved. Germline V CDR1 and CDR2: MNHEY, SMNVEV (reference sequence). This CDR3 contains 13 residues. V lost 2 bases and J lost 4, with 7 bases in between.

The rearrangement links TRBV9 to TRBJ2-3, with a tentative D call TRBD2 (6 bases). CDR3 size: 14 residues. CDR1 is SGDLS and CDR2 is YYNGEE in the germline V gene. The CDR3 DNA follows: TGTCTATTAATAGCGGTTTGGGACACAGATACGCAGTATTTT. It specifies CLLIAVWDTDTQYF.

A few counts support this clone. This chain connects TRBV6-5 to TRBJ2-1; tentative D call: TRBD1 (5 bases). Between the trimmed V and J ends, which lost 4 bases and 6 bases, there was a span of 13 bases. This CDR3 region has 14 residues. Germline V lookup: CDR1 MNHEY, CDR2 SVGAGI. The chain's CDR3 is CASSSDNSGNEQFF. In nucleotides, the CDR3 is TGTGCCAGCAGTTCGGACAACTCGGGCAATGAGCAGTTCTTC.

The V and J genes are TRBV4-1 and TRBJ2-7; 11 bases are shared with TRBD2. The V gene's germline CDR1 is MGHRA and CDR2 YSYEKL. This CDR3 is built from 17 residues. V lost 0 bases, J lost 0 bases, and 4 bases stayed unmatched. The CDR3 loop is CASSQDILAGASYEQYF. The DNA for the CDR3 is TGCGCCAGCAGCCAAGATATACTAGCGGGGGCCTCCTACGAGCAGTACTTC.

The V gene is TRBV20-1, the J gene TRBJ1-6; D is ambiguous. This CDR3 has 12 amino acids. Trimming took off 3 bases at V and 14 bases at J, with 14 bases between the two ends. Per the germline V gene, CDR1 is DFQATT and CDR2 is SNEGSKA (reference sequence). CDR3 DNA: TGCAGTGCTAGTTCGGGTAGTTTAACCCTCCACTTT. This encodes CSASSGSLTLHF.

The rearrangement joins TRBV9 to TRBJ2-2, with D unresolved. The CDR3 extends over 14 amino acids. With 0 bases removed from V and 6 bases from J, the gap between germline ends came to 9 bases. In germline, CDR1 is SGDLS, CDR2 YYNGEE. CDR3 nucleotides: TGTGCCAGCAGCGTAGGGGTCGCGGCCGGGGAGCTGTTTTTT. Translation gives CASSVGVAAGELFF.

The DNA of the CDR3 is TGTGCCAGCAGTTACTGGAGGGGGCGAGATCAGCCCCAGCATTTT. Protein: CASSYWRGRDQPQHF. The chain has TRBV6-2 or TRBV6-3 and TRBJ1-5, with TRBD1 matching over 7 bases. V dropped 1 base and J dropped 5; count of bases not matched to a gene: 5. This CDR3 comprises 15 residues. Germline CDR1 MNHEY, CDR2 SVGEGT.

This clone was picked up one time. J is TRBJ2-7 and V is TRBV6-1, with 9 bases identical to TRBD1. The CDR3 has 16 residues. Unmatched junction bases numbered 10, after V lost 3 bases and J lost 4 bases. Germline V gives CDR1 MNHNS, CDR2 SASEGT. The CDR3 sequence: CASSEVFGQGWYEQYF. The DNA for the CDR3 is TGTGCCAGCAGTGAGGTTTTTGGACAGGGGTGGTACGAGCAGTACTTC.

The V and J genes are TRBV6-2 or TRBV6-3 and TRBJ2-7; 8 positions match TRBD1. Germline V lookup: CDR1 MNHEY, CDR2 SVGEGT. The CDR3 has 15 amino acids. With 2 bases clipped from V and 4 bases from J, the junction kept 7 bases outside the gene matches. The CDR3 bases are TGTGCCAGCAGTTACCTGACAGGGGATCGTTACGAGCAGTACTTC. Protein sequence: CASSYLTGDRYEQYF.

V and J are TRBV2 and TRBJ2-1, with 7 positions matching TRBD1. J gave up 10 bases and V 3 bases, and 12 bases lay outside the gene matches. Germline lookup yields CDR1 SNHLY and CDR2 FYNNEI. The CDR3 length is 15 residues. For the CDR3, the DNA is TGTGCCAGCAGTGAGCGGACGACAGGGTCGAAGGAGCAGTTCTTC. It yields the protein CASSERTTGSKEQFF.